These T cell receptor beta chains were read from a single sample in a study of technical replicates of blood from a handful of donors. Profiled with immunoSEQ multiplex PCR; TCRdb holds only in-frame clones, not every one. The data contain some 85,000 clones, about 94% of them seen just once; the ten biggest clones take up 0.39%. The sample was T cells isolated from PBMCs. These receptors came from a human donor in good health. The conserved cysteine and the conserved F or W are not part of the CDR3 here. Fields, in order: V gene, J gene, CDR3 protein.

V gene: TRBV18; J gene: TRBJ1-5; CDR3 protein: ASSPDHSSNQPQH
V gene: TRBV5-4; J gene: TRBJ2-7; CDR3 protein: ASSLSTLAGVIEQY
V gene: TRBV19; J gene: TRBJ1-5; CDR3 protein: ASSMGRMGNQPQH
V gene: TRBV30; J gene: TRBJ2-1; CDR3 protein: AWSTEIFALYNEQF
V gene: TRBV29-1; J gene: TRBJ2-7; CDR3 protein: SVLTGIVYEQY
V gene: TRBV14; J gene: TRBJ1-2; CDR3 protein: ASSHMTGNYGYT
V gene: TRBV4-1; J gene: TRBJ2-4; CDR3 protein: ASSQDSPDIQY
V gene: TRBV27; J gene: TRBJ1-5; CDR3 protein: ASSLSTSGTGQPQH
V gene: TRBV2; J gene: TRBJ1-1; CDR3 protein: AGNIGEVNTEAF
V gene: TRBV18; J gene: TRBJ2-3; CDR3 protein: ASSRQGGADTQY
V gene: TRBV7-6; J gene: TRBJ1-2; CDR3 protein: ASSLGAKGAALGGYT
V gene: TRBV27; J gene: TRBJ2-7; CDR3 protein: ATDPGDRADEQY
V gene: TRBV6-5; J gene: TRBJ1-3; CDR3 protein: ASKGVSGNTIY
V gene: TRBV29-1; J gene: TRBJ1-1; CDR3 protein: SVSGNTEAF
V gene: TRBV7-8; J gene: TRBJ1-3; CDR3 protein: ASSLSASSGNTIY
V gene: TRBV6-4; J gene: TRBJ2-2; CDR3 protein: ASSDGTNTGELF
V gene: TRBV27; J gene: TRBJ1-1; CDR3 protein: ASSTLDRANTEAF
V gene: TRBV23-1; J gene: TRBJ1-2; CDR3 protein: ASSQSPRGYT
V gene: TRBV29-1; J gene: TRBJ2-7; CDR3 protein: SVGGQGNEQY
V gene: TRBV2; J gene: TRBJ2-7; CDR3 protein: ASTGGGRGHEQY
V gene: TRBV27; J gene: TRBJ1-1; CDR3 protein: ASLEGPEAF
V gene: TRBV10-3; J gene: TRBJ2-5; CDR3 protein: AISDNPGRQETQY
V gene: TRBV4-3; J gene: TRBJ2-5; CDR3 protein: ASSQGTGFRETQY
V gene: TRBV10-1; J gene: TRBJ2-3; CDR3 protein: ASSDIAGGSYTQY
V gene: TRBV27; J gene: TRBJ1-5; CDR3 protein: ASSLSGYSNQPQH
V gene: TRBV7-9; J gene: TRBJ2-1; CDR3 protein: ASSLDIGGIV
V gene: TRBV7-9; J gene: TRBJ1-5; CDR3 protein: ASSLDGQPQH
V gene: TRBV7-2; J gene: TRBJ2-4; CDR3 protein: ASSFPGNIQY
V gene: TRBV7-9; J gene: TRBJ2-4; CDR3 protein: ASSLDGGIVSKNIQY
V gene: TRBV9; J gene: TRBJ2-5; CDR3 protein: ASSVDGQLAQY
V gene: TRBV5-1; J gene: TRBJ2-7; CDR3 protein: ASSLGSLDRGYEQY
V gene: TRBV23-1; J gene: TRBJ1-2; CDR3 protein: ANLDRGYGYT
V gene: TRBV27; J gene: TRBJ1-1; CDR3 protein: ASGDRDLNTEAF
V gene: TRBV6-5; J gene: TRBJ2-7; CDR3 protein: ASSYSAGYEQY
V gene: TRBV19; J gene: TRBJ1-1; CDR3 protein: ATQIQGDTEAF
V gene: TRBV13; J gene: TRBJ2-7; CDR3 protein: ASSRDREILYEQY
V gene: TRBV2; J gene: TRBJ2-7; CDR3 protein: ASEKGTGGAEYEQY
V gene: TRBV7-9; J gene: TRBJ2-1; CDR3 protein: ASSYPGLLSDNEQF
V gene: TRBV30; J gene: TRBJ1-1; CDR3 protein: AYARDFTEAF
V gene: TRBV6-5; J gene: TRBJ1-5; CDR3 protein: ASSRGQSNQPQH
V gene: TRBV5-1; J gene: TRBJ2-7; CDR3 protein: ASSYRGTGNEQY
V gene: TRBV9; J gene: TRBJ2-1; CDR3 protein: ASSVYAGSYNEQF
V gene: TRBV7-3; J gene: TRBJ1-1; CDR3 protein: ASSFSVNTEAF
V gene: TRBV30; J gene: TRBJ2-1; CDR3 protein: AWSAPYEQF